This T cell receptor (beta chain) was sequenced during a study of OX40 agonist ivuxolimab in advanced cancers. V lost 3 bases, J lost 6 bases, and 18 bases lay in between. The CDR3 totals 14 residues. Germline CDR1 is SQVTM and CDR2 is ANQGSEA. Study-level points and caveats: The antigen specificity of the peripheral T cells (those that were expanded) was not determined.

As for this clone: The antigen remains undetermined.

TCRdb's copy holds only in-frame clones and misses some; the assay was immunoSEQ multiplex PCR. The sample includes fewer than 25,000 clones, 75% to 85% of them seen just once. The V call is TRBV29-1, the J call TRBJ2-7; no definite D call. The clonotype was recovered from an adult with an advanced solid tumor such as melanoma, head and neck, liver or kidney cancer. This specimen consisted of CD4+ or CD8+ T cells sorted from blood, obtained in a trial of the OX40 agonist ivuxolimab. CDR3 DNA: TGCAGCGTTGACCGGGCAGGCCTCTCGTCCGAGCAGTACTTC. It specifies CSVDRAGLSSEQYF.